These 15 T cell receptor beta chains were sequenced from one sample in a study of T cell repertoires in cytomegalovirus infection. One entry per CDR3 protein, called by TCRdb with MiXCR from the reads. This table holds some 900,000 distinct CDR3 sequences, 32% found once. The antigens for these receptors are not known. This specimen was cultured CD8+ T cells from PBMCs, taken from culture after CMV antigen stimulation. The receptors were sampled from a human donor in good health (CMV status not recorded). Some clones in this sample may be carry-over from other donors' samples.

The rearrangement links TRBV11-1 to TRBJ2-5, with a weak D call TRBD1 (6 bases). Germline V gene lookup returns CDR1 SGHAT and CDR2 FQDESV (reference sequence). The CDR3 loop spans 16 amino acids. V lost 4 bases and J lost 3, with 18 bases in between. The CDR3 region is CASSSRPQGVEETQYF. CDR3 DNA: TGTGCCAGCAGCTCGAGGCCACAGGGCGTGGAAGAGACCCAGTACTTC.

This chain joins TRBV19 and TRBJ2-2; D is undetermined. This CDR3 comprises 16 residues. Germline V lookup: CDR1 LNHDA, CDR2 SQIVND (reference sequence). The V end lost 1 base, the J end lost 6 bases, and 15 bases lay between the germline ends. The DNA for the CDR3 is TGTGCCAGTAGTATAGTGTTGAGGAACCCCGCCGGGGAGCTGTTTTTT. Translation gives CASSIVLRNPAGELFF.

At least ten counts were recorded for this clonotype. The gene calls are TRBV6-1 and TRBJ1-1; D perhaps matches TRBD1 (5 bases). The V and J ends lost 8 bases and 0 bases respectively, with 10 bases between them. There are 13 residues in the CDR3. The germline V gene encodes CDR1 MNHNS and CDR2 SASEGT. The CDR3 sequence: CASGGGMNTEAFF. The CDR3 DNA is TGTGCCAGCGGCGGGGGGATGAACACTGAAGCTTTCTTT.

The chain is built from TRBV19 and TRBJ2-1; weak D call: TRBD1 (6 bases). Germline loops: CDR1 LNHDA, CDR2 SQIVND (reference sequence). The length of the CDR3 is 15 residues. V lost 0 bases to trimming and J lost 8 bases, with 14 bases between them. Here the CDR3 reads CASSIEQGLFYEQFF. DNA of the CDR3: TGTGCCAGTAGTATAGAACAGGGTCTTTTCTATGAGCAGTTCTTC.

This clonotype was seen repeatedly, ten times or more. V usage is TRBV10-3 and J usage is TRBJ2-1; maybe TRBD2 (5 bases). There are 17 residues in the CDR3. CDR1 ENHRY and CDR2 SYGVKD come from the germline V gene. Trimming took off 3 bases at V and 3 bases at J, with 18 bases between the two ends. The CDR3, as DNA: TGTGCCATCAGTGAATTGGCCAGAGGGCAGAACTACAATGAGCAGTTCTTC. The encoded protein is CAISELARGQNYNEQFF.

This clonotype was seen more than once but under ten times. The chain employs TRBV20-1 and TRBJ1-5; D is unresolved. Trimming left V 6 bases short and J 3 bases short, with 18 bases between. This CDR3 has 15 residues. Per germline, CDR1 DFQATT and CDR2 SNEGSKA (reference sequence). CDR3 coding DNA: TGCAGTGCCGGCCCCCATGGAAAGTCCAATCAGCCCCAGCATTTT. It encodes CSAGPHGKSNQPQHF.

The genes are TRBV6-6 and TRBJ2-1; 7 bases are a match to TRBD2. J gave up 9 bases and V 5 bases, and 10 bases lay outside the gene matches. Germline-derived CDR1 and CDR2 are MNHNY and SVGAGI (reference sequence). This CDR3 has 14 residues. CDR3 nucleotide sequence: TGTGCCAGCAGTACGGGGGAGGGATGGGGTGAGCAGTTCTTC. Its protein is CASSTGEGWGEQFF.

As to this clonotype: One end of the junction fails to match germline, which may point to a read error. The chain combines TRBV7-4 with TRBJ2-7; TRBD1 aligns across 10 bases. Germline assignment: CDR1 SGHVT and CDR2 SQSDAQ. This CDR3 is built from 16 residues. The CDR3 sequence is CPSSSPSGQGMHEQYF. The CDR3 DNA is TGTCCCAGCAGCTCCCCATCGGGACAGGGGATGCACGAGCAGTACTTC.

This clonotype has a count of ten or more. The rearrangement links TRBV2 to TRBJ1-4; no definite D call. Between the trimmed V and J ends, which lost 5 bases and 3 bases, there was a span of 10 bases. Germline V gives CDR1 SNHLY, CDR2 FYNNEI. The CDR3 sequence is 14 residues long. CDR3 sequence: CASSLTGSNEKLFF. For the CDR3, the DNA is TGTGCCAGCAGTCTGACCGGTTCTAATGAAAAACTGTTTTTT.

The V call is TRBV28, the J call TRBJ1-6; no clear D. This CDR3 has 15 residues. CDR1 is MDHEN and CDR2 is SYDVKM in the germline V gene. Between the trimmed V and J ends, which lost 7 bases and 6 bases, there was a span of 16 bases. The DNA of the CDR3 is TGTGCCAGCAACGAAATCGGACCGGGTAATTCACCCCTCCACTTT. This encodes CASNEIGPGNSPLHF.

V and J are TRBV19 and TRBJ1-5; 11 bases agree with TRBD1. Trimming at V came to 8 bases and at J to 3 bases, leaving 3 bases not matched to a gene. CDR1 is LNHDA and CDR2 is SQIVND in the germline V gene (reference sequence). CDR3 length: 14 amino acids. The CDR3 sequence is CASWDRGANQPQHF. In DNA form, the CDR3 reads TGTGCCAGTTGGGACAGGGGGGCCAATCAGCCCCAGCATTTT.

The chain recombines TRBV7-6 with TRBJ2-2, with 7 bases lining up with TRBD1. The CDR3 has 17 amino acids. The V and J ends lost 1 base and 1 base, in that order; junction bases with no gene match: 6. Per germline, CDR1 SGHVS and CDR2 FNYEAQ. CDR3 protein: CASSLGGGRKNTGELFF. CDR3 sequence (DNA): TGTGCCAGCAGCTTAGGAGGGGGCAGGAAGAACACCGGGGAGCTGTTTTTT.

A few counts support this clonotype. V usage is TRBV7-8 and J usage is TRBJ2-5; D is uncertain. The CDR3 consists of 11 residues. V was trimmed by 4 bases and J by 4 bases, leaving 4 bases between them. The germline V gene has CDR1 SGHVS and CDR2 FQNEAQ. Here the CDR3 reads CASSSSETQYF. The CDR3 bases are TGTGCCAGCAGCTCGTCAGAGACCCAGTACTTC.

The V and J genes are TRBV7-9 and TRBJ1-2, with TRBD1 matching over 8 bases. In germline, CDR1 is SEHNR, CDR2 FQNEAQ (reference sequence). The CDR3 consists of 15 residues. The J segment lost 4 bases and the V segment lost 4 bases, leaving 8 bases of the junction unmatched. As DNA, the CDR3 is TGTGCCAGCAGCTCATTGGGACAGGAGATCTATGGCTACACCTTC. Protein product: CASSSLGQEIYGYTF.

This chain uses TRBV7-3 with TRBJ1-4; D remains ambiguous. CDR1 and CDR2 (germline): SGHTA, FQGTGA. Trimming shortened V by 2 bases and J by 0 bases, and 16 bases separated the two germline ends. CDR3 length: 18 residues. The CDR3 spells CASSLLSGKRATNEKLFF. In DNA, the CDR3 is TGTGCCAGCAGCTTACTGTCCGGGAAAAGAGCAACTAATGAAAAACTGTTTTTT.